This T cell receptor (beta chain) comes out of a study of blood T cell repertoires in COVID-19. The repertoire was sequenced with immunoSEQ multiplex PCR; TCRdb's copy has only in-frame clones and lacks some. The sample has some 200,000 clones, around 80% seen once. V lost 0 bases to trimming and J lost 3 bases, with 11 bases between them. Germline lookup yields CDR1 GTSNPN and CDR2 SVGIG (reference sequence). The CDR3 consists of 14 residues. The V and J genes are TRBV30 and TRBJ1-1; D is ambiguous. Input material: peripheral blood. The clonotype originates from a woman aged 80 or over with acute or convalescent COVID-19. For the CDR3, the DNA is TGTGCCTGGAGTGTAAACCCGAGGGACACTGAAGCTTTCTTT. This gives the protein CAWSVNPRDTEAFF.